This record looks at one TCR beta chain sequence and its context. What it binds is not known. The CDR3 runs to 15 residues. The germline V gene has CDR1 SGHNT and CDR2 YYREEE (reference sequence). With 5 bases clipped from V and 0 bases from J, the junction kept 3 bases outside the gene matches. These data come from a study of cytomegalovirus exposure and HLA in healthy donors. General study points: Certain indistinguishable V segments, among them TRBV6-2 and TRBV6-3, were excluded.

PCR primers comprised 60 Vbeta and 13 Jbeta primers. Sequencing used immunoSEQ multiplex PCR; TCRdb keeps in-frame clones, though not all of them. The data hold 150,000 to 200,000 clones, with roughly 76% observed a single time. This sequence was found in a man aged 40-49 years in good health and CMV-seropositive. Input material: PBMCs. This chain uses TRBV5-4 with TRBJ2-1; 9 bases are a match to TRBD2. The CDR3 sequence is CASRPSGDSYNEQFF. DNA of the CDR3: TGTGCCAGCAGGCCTAGCGGGGACTCCTACAATGAGCAGTTCTTC.